This T cell receptor (beta chain) is from a study of T-cell reconstitution after alpha-beta-depleted transplantation in children. Preparation of the TCRbeta library used unique molecular identifiers. TCRdb re-called the PCR reads through MiXCR, storing one row per CDR3 protein. This sample yields some 600,000 distinct CDR3 sequences, of which roughly 13% are seen a single time; 2.2% belongs to the top ten. The CDR3 runs to 12 residues. The germline V gene has CDR1 SQVTM and CDR2 ANQGSEA. J lost 1 base, V lost 7 bases, and 3 bases had no gene match. This clonotype was recorded at least ten times. Sequenced material: PBMCs, mostly from graft donor cells, taken 360 days after TCRalphabeta/CD19-depleted stem cell transplant. The receptor was derived from a male patient between 10 and 17 years old who had a stem cell transplant for acute myeloid leukemia, so the T cells may come from the graft donor. V usage is TRBV29-1 and J usage is TRBJ2-7; TRBD2 aligns across 8 bases. CDR3 amino acids: CSATSVSYEQYF. CDR3 nucleotide sequence: TGCAGCGCGACTAGCGTATCCTACGAGCAGTACTTC.